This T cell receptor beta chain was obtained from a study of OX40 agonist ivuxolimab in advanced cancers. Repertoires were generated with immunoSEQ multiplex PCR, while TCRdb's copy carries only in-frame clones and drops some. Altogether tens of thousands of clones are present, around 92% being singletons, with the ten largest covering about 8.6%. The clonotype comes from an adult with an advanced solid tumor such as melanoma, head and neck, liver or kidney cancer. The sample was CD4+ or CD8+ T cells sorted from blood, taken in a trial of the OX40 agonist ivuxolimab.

DNA for the CDR3: TGCGCCAGCAGCCATCTCCTCGGGACTAGCACCAATGAGCAGTTCTTC. Amino acid sequence: CASSHLLGTSTNEQFF. The genes are TRBV4-1 and TRBJ2-1, with 9 bases fitting TRBD2. V shed 3 bases, J shed 6 bases, and the junction held 9 bases outside the gene matches. Germline CDR1 is MGHRA and CDR2 is YSYEKL. The CDR3 runs 16 residues.